These 19 T cell receptor beta chains originate from one sample sequenced in a study of CD8+ T cells in alopecia areata. As the sequencing template, cDNA was produced by extracting RNA and reverse transcribing it. Some clones are missing from TCRdb's copy, which holds only in-frame ones; the method was immunoSEQ multiplex PCR. Here the sample spans some 150,000 clones, 75% to 85% being singletons. Documented treatment: oral pan-JAK inhibitor, 5-10 mg twice daily. Sequences were derived from CD8+ T cells sorted from blood, sampled at week 4, from a patient treated with tofacitinib. Receptors were obtained from a human donor with alopecia areata.

V and J are TRBV29-1 and TRBJ2-1, with D hard to call. CDR1 and CDR2 from the germline V gene are SQVTM and ANQGSEA. V gave up 5 bases and J gave up 8 bases, with 10 bases separating them. The CDR3 length is 11 residues. The CDR3 nucleotides read TGCAGCGTTCGAGACCTCTATGAGCAGTTCTTC. This translates into CSVRDLYEQFF.

The chain recombines TRBV29-1 with TRBJ2-3; TRBD1 agrees at 9 bases. V shed 5 bases, J shed 1 base, and the junction held 4 bases outside the gene matches. The CDR3 spans 14 residues. CDR1 is SQVTM, CDR2 ANQGSEA, per germline. The CDR3 region is CSVWDRAGTDTQYF. DNA for the CDR3: TGCAGCGTTTGGGACAGGGCTGGCACAGATACGCAGTATTTT.

V usage is TRBV4-1 and J usage is TRBJ2-5; 8 bases map to TRBD2. CDR1 and CDR2 from the germline V gene are MGHRA and YSYEKL. This CDR3 contains 17 residues. Losses at the gene ends were 0 bases for V and 4 bases for J; bases not matched to a gene: 10. CDR3 bases: TGCGCCAGCAGCCAAGATACAATAGCGGGGACGGGAGAGACCCAGTACTTC. Protein sequence: CASSQDTIAGTGETQYF.

Only a few counts were recorded for this clone. The chain couples TRBV20-1 to TRBJ2-7; D gene ambiguous. Germline lookup yields CDR1 DFQATT and CDR2 SNEGSKA (reference sequence). V lost 3 bases, J lost 3 bases, and 6 bases lay in between. This CDR3 is 11 amino acids long. CDR3 DNA sequence: TGCAGTGCTAGGCTGTACTACGAGCAGTACTTC. Its translation is CSARLYYEQYF.

The rearrangement uses TRBV5-4 and TRBJ2-7, with D possibly called TRBD1 or TRBD2 (5 bases each). V was cut by 4 bases and J by 5 bases, with 10 bases left in between. The CDR3 contains 12 residues. Germline V lookup: CDR1 SGHNT, CDR2 YYREEE (reference sequence). The CDR3 DNA follows: TGTGCCAGCAGCCAGGGAGAGAACGAGCAGTACTTC. The encoded protein is CASSQGENEQYF.

The chain is built from TRBV29-1 and TRBJ2-7; possibly TRBD2 for D (6 bases). The CDR3 has 11 residues. The V gene's germline CDR1 is SQVTM and CDR2 ANQGSEA. Trimming shortened V by 7 bases and J by 3 bases, and 10 bases separated the two germline ends. This CDR3 reads CSARDFYEQYF. For the CDR3, the DNA is TGCAGCGCCCGGGACTTCTACGAGCAGTACTTC.

CDR3 loop: CASSYSRVATDTQYF. The CDR3, as DNA: TGTGCCAGCAGTTACTCGAGAGTCGCCACAGATACGCAGTATTTT. The rearrangement links TRBV6-5 to TRBJ2-3; no reliable D call. Germline lookup yields CDR1 MNHEY and CDR2 SVGAGI. Deletions cut 0 bases from V and 2 bases from J, with 9 bases between. The CDR3 contains 15 residues.

The chain is built from TRBV27 and TRBJ1-1, with a possible D match to TRBD1 (6 bases). The CDR3 loop spans 13 amino acids. Germline V gives CDR1 MNHEY, CDR2 SMNVEV (reference sequence). The V and J ends lost 10 bases and 0 bases respectively, with 12 bases between them. CDR3 amino acids: CATAGHMNTEAFF. Here the CDR3 DNA reads TGTGCCACCGCGGGACATATGAACACTGAAGCTTTCTTT.

This clone was found a few times. The V and J genes are TRBV18 and TRBJ2-1; a weak D match, TRBD2 (5 bases). V was clipped by 2 bases and J by 3 bases, with 8 bases between them. CDR1 and CDR2 (germline): KGHSH, LQKENI. The CDR3 is 14 amino acids. The CDR3 is CASSPDYIYNEQFF. The CDR3 DNA reads TGTGCCAGCTCACCAGACTACATCTACAATGAGCAGTTCTTC.

V gene TRBV18 combines with J gene TRBJ2-5, with a tentative D call TRBD1 (6 bases). This CDR3 is built from 19 residues. Deletions cut 3 bases from V and 4 bases from J, with 27 bases between. CDR1 KGHSH and CDR2 LQKENI come from the germline V gene. The CDR3 region is CASSPGTSGTPTRGETQYF. The CDR3 bases are TGTGCCAGCTCACCCGGCACGTCCGGGACACCCACAAGGGGAGAGACCCAGTACTTC.

The chain combines TRBV7-8 with TRBJ2-3; 11 positions match TRBD2. V dropped 5 bases and J dropped 3; count of bases not matched to a gene: 7. The CDR3 runs 16 residues. From germline, CDR1 is SGHVS and CDR2 FQNEAQ. CDR3 protein: CASSVSSGGYTDTQYF. CDR3 DNA sequence: TGTGCCAGCAGCGTATCTAGCGGGGGGTATACAGATACGCAGTATTTT.

The rearrangement links TRBV7-9 to TRBJ1-1; a weak D match, TRBD1 (6 bases). Trimming stripped 1 base from V and 5 bases from J, with 17 bases between. Looked up from germline, CDR1 is SEHNR and CDR2 is FQNEAQ (reference sequence). The CDR3 is 16 residues long. This CDR3 reads CASSLEMGGGRTEAFF. In DNA form, the CDR3 reads TGTGCCAGCAGCTTAGAGATGGGCGGGGGCAGGACTGAAGCTTTCTTT.

In DNA form, the CDR3 reads TGTGCCAGCAGTGCCTTGGACAGGTCCTACGAGCAGTACTTC. The encoded protein is CASSALDRSYEQYF. The V and J genes are TRBV27 and TRBJ2-7, with 7 bases that match TRBD1. J gave up 1 base and V 5 bases, and 5 bases lay outside the gene matches. The CDR3 totals 14 residues. From germline, CDR1 is MNHEY and CDR2 SMNVEV (reference sequence).

The V call is TRBV13, the J call TRBJ2-2; D tentatively fits TRBD1 or TRBD2 (6 bases each). The CDR3 is 13 residues long. Trimming took 5 bases from V and 7 from J, leaving 11 bases between them. Germline V gene sequence: CDR1 PRHDT, CDR2 FYEKMQ (reference sequence). The CDR3 reads CASSPGEDGELFF. In nucleotides, the CDR3 is TGTGCCAGCAGCCCAGGGGAGGACGGGGAGCTGTTTTTT.

A few counts support this clone. The V gene is TRBV4-1, the J gene TRBJ2-2; unclear D gene. Germline lookup yields CDR1 MGHRA and CDR2 YSYEKL. The CDR3 length is 11 residues. V was trimmed by 6 bases and J by 3 bases, leaving 2 bases between them. DNA of the CDR3: TGCGCCAGCAGTGACACCGGGGAGCTGTTTTTT. Translated, it gives CASSDTGELFF.

This rearrangement joins TRBV19 to TRBJ2-1; D ambiguous. The CDR3 is 13 amino acids. The germline V gene has CDR1 LNHDA and CDR2 SQIVND (reference sequence). Trimming removed 7 bases from V and 0 bases from J, with 7 bases in between. The CDR3: CASTPSSYNEQFF. DNA of the CDR3: TGTGCCAGTACCCCGAGCTCCTACAATGAGCAGTTCTTC.

V is TRBV27 and J is TRBJ2-7; 8 nucleotides line up with TRBD1. The CDR3 has 15 residues. The J segment lost 2 bases and the V segment lost 7 bases, leaving 10 bases of the junction unmatched. Germline V gene data show CDR1 as MNHEY and CDR2 as SMNVEV (reference sequence). CDR3 coding DNA: TGTGCCAGCATTGCCCCCGGACAGGGAACCTACGAGCAGTACTTC. The encoded protein is CASIAPGQGTYEQYF.

The genes are TRBV15 and TRBJ2-5; tentative D call: TRBD1 (6 bases). Trimming left V 9 bases short and J 1 base short, with 9 bases between. Germline lookup yields CDR1 LNHNV and CDR2 YYDKDF (reference sequence). This CDR3 has 12 amino acids. CDR3 residues: CATRQVQETQYF. The CDR3 nucleotides read TGTGCCACGAGACAGGTCCAAGAGACCCAGTACTTC. The variable domain in full, with the rest retrieved from reference TRBV15 and TRBJ2-5, is DAMVIQNPRYQVTQFGKPVTLSCSQTLNHNVMYWYQQKSSQAPKLLFHYYDKDFNNEADTPDNFQSRRPNTSFCFLDIRSPGLGDTAMYLCATRQVQETQYFGPGTRLLVL.

This clone came up a few times. In DNA form, the CDR3 reads TGCAGCGTTGATGGGGGATGGCATGAGCAGTTCTTC. Protein: CSVDGGWHEQFF. The chain carries TRBV29-1 and TRBJ2-1; the D gene could be TRBD1 or TRBD2 (5 bases each). V was cut by 3 bases and J by 8 bases, with 11 bases left in between. The CDR3 spans 12 residues. Germline CDR1 reads SQVTM; CDR2 reads ANQGSEA.